The 17 T cell receptor beta chains listed next were all sequenced from one sample in a study of T cells in Graves' hyperthyroidism and ophthalmopathy. It was RNA transcripts that yielded the amplified TCR beta CDR3 regions. TCR CDR3 regions were first amplified by RT-PCR with HTBI primers. TCRdb used MiXCR to reprocess the multiplex PCR reads, holding one entry per CDR3 protein. There are about 570,000 distinct CDR3 sequences in the sample; around 45% occur only once, and 15% to 20% lies in the top ten. The sequenced sample consisted of peripheral blood or thyroid tissue (not recorded which). The receptor set was obtained from an adult woman with Graves' disease, either hyperthyroidism or ophthalmopathy (not recorded which).

This clonotype was recorded at least ten times. J is TRBJ1-5 and V is TRBV12-3 or TRBV12-4; D perhaps matches TRBD1 (6 bases). V lost 3 bases and J 0 bases, leaving 12 bases between the germline ends. The CDR3 contains 16 residues. Written as DNA, the CDR3 is TGTGCCAGCAGTTTTGCCGGGACATATAGCAATCAGCCCCAGCATTTT. Translating gives CASSFAGTYSNQPQHF.

This clonotype was recorded many times. V gene TRBV6-1 combines with J gene TRBJ2-7; D gene ambiguous. Germline V CDR1 and CDR2: MNHNS, SASEGT. V was shortened by 4 bases and J by 1 base, with 8 bases between the two germline ends. The CDR3 has 13 residues. CDR3 coding DNA: TGTGCCAGCAGTGCGGCAGAATCCTACGAGCAGTACTTC. The encoded protein is CASSAAESYEQYF.

As for this clonotype: The junction departs from the called germline gene at one end, perhaps through a read error. The CDR3 DNA reads as TGTGCCAGCAGCCGCCAACTAGAAGAGCAGTACTTC. Encoded protein: CASSRQLEEQYF. This sequence joins TRBV10-2 and TRBJ2-7; tentative D call: TRBD2 (5 bases). The CDR3 length is 12 residues. The germline V gene has CDR1 WSHSY and CDR2 SAAADI.

The chain carries TRBV29-1 and TRBJ1-4; D gene unclear. Looked up from germline, CDR1 is SQVTM and CDR2 is ANQGSEA. The CDR3 extends over 11 amino acids. V lost 4 bases, J lost 8 bases, and 8 bases lay in between. The DNA of the CDR3 is TGCAGCGTTGCAAAGAAGGAAAAACTGTTTTTT. Its translation: CSVAKKEKLFF.

As DNA, the CDR3 is TGTGCCTGCACTCGGGGACAGGGCTCCTATAATTCACCCCTCCACTTT. Translation gives CACTRGQGSYNSPLHF. V is TRBV7-9 and J is TRBJ1-6; TRBD1 matches 9 bases. The CDR3 length is 16 residues. V lost 11 bases to trimming and J lost 0 bases; unmatched junction nucleotides: 8. Germline CDR1 is SEHNR and CDR2 is FQNEAQ (reference sequence).

The chain is built from TRBV2 and TRBJ1-5, with 8 nucleotides matching TRBD1. The junction had 7 bases not matched to a gene; V was cut back by 6 bases and J by 3 bases. The CDR3 sequence is 15 residues long. Germline V gives CDR1 SNHLY, CDR2 FYNNEI. CDR3 protein: CASRQGAGPNQPQHF. The CDR3 nucleotides are TGTGCCAGCAGGCAGGGGGCGGGACCCAATCAGCCCCAGCATTTT.

V and J are TRBV2 and TRBJ1-4; D is ambiguous. Germline CDR1 SNHLY, CDR2 FYNNEI. The V end was cut by 5 bases, the J end by 3 bases, with 13 bases between. The CDR3 is made up of 15 amino acids. CDR3 region: CASSLGRSPNEKLFF. CDR3 sequence (DNA): TGTGCCAGCAGTTTGGGCAGGAGTCCTAATGAAAAACTGTTTTTT. Based on the CDR3 plus reference TRBV2 and TRBJ1-4, the full variable domain is EPEVTQTPSHQVTQMGQEVILRCVPISNHLYFYWYRQILGQKVEFLVSFYNNEISEKSEIFDDQFSVERPDGSNFTLKIRSTKLEDSAMYFCASSLGRSPNEKLFFGSGTQLSVL.

Ten or more counts support this clonotype. The J gene is TRBJ2-7, the V gene TRBV20-1; no reliable D call. The length of the CDR3 is 15 residues. Germline CDR1 and CDR2: DFQATT and SNEGSKA (reference sequence). The V end lost 6 bases, the J end lost 7 bases, and 25 bases lay between the germline ends. CDR3 protein: CSAHTPGLGVYEQYF. Here the CDR3 DNA reads TGCAGTGCCCACACCCCGGGCCTCGGTGTTTATGAGCAGTACTTC.

This clonotype showed up many times. This chain joins TRBV7-9 and TRBJ1-2; tentatively, D is TRBD1 (5 bases). The V end was cut by 7 bases, the J end by 3 bases, with 18 bases between. CDR1 is SEHNR, CDR2 FQNEAQ, per germline (reference sequence). The CDR3 consists of 15 residues. The CDR3 region has the DNA TGTGCCAGCACCTATCTAAAGGGAGGGGACTATGGCTACACCTTC. Translating gives CASTYLKGGDYGYTF.

This clonotype has at least ten counts. The V gene is TRBV20-1, the J gene TRBJ2-2; 7 positions agree with TRBD2. Germline V gives CDR1 DFQATT, CDR2 SNEGSKA (reference sequence). The CDR3 is 12 residues long. Unmatched junction bases numbered 3, after V lost 6 bases and J lost 5 bases. Here the CDR3 reads CSARRETGELFF. In nucleotides, the CDR3 is TGCAGTGCGAGGCGGGAGACCGGGGAGCTGTTTTTT.

This clonotype was recorded many times. This rearrangement joins TRBV7-9 to TRBJ2-7, with 14 bases matching TRBD2. Germline CDR1 and CDR2: SEHNR and FQNEAQ (reference sequence). The CDR3 runs 21 residues. V dropped 6 bases and J dropped 6; count of bases not matched to a gene: 25. CDR3 sequence reads: CASRVQGFGTKTSGRAGEQYF. The CDR3 nucleotides are TGTGCCAGCAGGGTCCAAGGATTCGGGACGAAGACTAGCGGGAGGGCTGGCGAGCAGTACTTC. The entire variable domain, with the rest obtained from reference TRBV7-9 and TRBJ2-7, is as follows: DTGVSQNPRHKITKRGQNVTFRCDPISEHNRLYWYRQTLGQGPEFLTYFQNEAQLEKSRLLSDRFSAERPKGSFSTLEIQRTEQGDSAMYLCASRVQGFGTKTSGRAGEQYFGPGTRLTVT.

This clonotype showed up many times. V and J are TRBV7-9 and TRBJ1-2; D remains unclear. Trimming cost V 4 bases and J 6 bases, with 9 bases left between them. Germline CDR1 is SEHNR and CDR2 is FQNEAQ (reference sequence). CDR3 length equals 12 residues. The CDR3 spells CASSSSFDGYTF. CDR3 nucleotide sequence: TGTGCCAGCAGCTCCAGTTTCGATGGCTACACCTTC.

This clonotype was seen at least ten times. This chain joins TRBV19 and TRBJ1-2; D unresolved. Germline V lookup: CDR1 LNHDA, CDR2 SQIVND (reference sequence). Trimming stripped 3 bases from V and 8 bases from J, with 10 bases between. This CDR3 is built from 12 residues. As DNA, the CDR3 is TGTGCCAGTAGTATTGGCGGCGGAGGCTACACCTTC. This codes for CASSIGGGGYTF.

The table lists this clonotype with many counts. The gene calls are TRBV7-9 and TRBJ1-1, with 7 bases that match TRBD1. V lost 5 bases and J lost 3; bases outside the gene matches: 6. Germline values: CDR1 SEHNR, CDR2 FQNEAQ (reference sequence). The CDR3 runs 14 residues. The CDR3 sequence is CASSQQGRDTEAFF. The CDR3 DNA sequence: TGTGCCAGCAGCCAACAGGGGAGGGACACTGAAGCTTTCTTT. Full variable domain (outside the CDR3, taken from reference TRBV7-9 and TRBJ1-1): DTGVSQNPRHKITKRGQNVTFRCDPISEHNRLYWYRQTLGQGPEFLTYFQNEAQLEKSRLLSDRFSAERPKGSFSTLEIQRTEQGDSAMYLCASSQQGRDTEAFFGQGTRLTVV.

This clonotype was observed at least ten times. The chain has TRBV5-5 and TRBJ2-7; 8 bases fit TRBD2. The CDR3 contains 15 residues. Germline V gene lookup returns CDR1 SGHKS and CDR2 YYEKEE (reference sequence). The V gene end was trimmed by 3 bases and the J gene end by 3 bases; junction bases not matched to a gene: 8. DNA of the CDR3: TGTGCCAGCAGCTCGACGGAGCGGGAGAGCTACGAGCAGTACTTC. Protein sequence: CASSSTERESYEQYF.

V is TRBV20-1 and J is TRBJ1-4, with 8 bases identical to TRBD1. There are 15 residues in the CDR3. V lost 5 bases and J lost 8; bases outside the gene matches: 13. CDR1 and CDR2 from the germline V gene are DFQATT and SNEGSKA (reference sequence). The CDR3 nucleotides read TGCAGTGCTTTTCGAGGGTCAGGGGGCCGAGAAAAACTGTTTTTT. Translation gives CSAFRGSGGREKLFF.

This clonotype has at least ten counts. The chain links TRBV7-2 to TRBJ2-7, with D possibly being TRBD1 or TRBD2 (5 bases each). CDR1 and CDR2 from the germline V gene are SGHTA and FQGNSA. V shed 1 base and J shed 4 bases, with 11 bases lying between them. The length of the CDR3 is 14 residues. This CDR3 is CASSLDAGTYEQYF. CDR3 in DNA: TGTGCCAGCAGCTTAGATGCAGGGACGTACGAGCAGTACTTC.